The TCR beta chain described here comes from a study of shared clonotypes between healthy human individuals. Here immunoSEQ multiplex PCR was the method, and the copy in TCRdb shows in-frame clones only, minus some. The sample lists more than 2 million clones, 85% to 95% occurring once. V dropped 5 bases and J dropped 5 bases, with 11 bases sitting between them. CDR1 is SGHDT and CDR2 is YYEEEE in the germline V gene. The CDR3 contains 12 residues. The CD4+ fraction was divided into a CD45RA+ naive subset and a CD45RA-negative memory subset. The sequence was collected from a man between 18 and 35 years old in good health. The sample consisted of naive CD4+ T cells sorted from blood. Sample subset: CD45RA+ positively selected. V gene TRBV5-6 combines with J gene TRBJ2-7; no reliable D call. The CDR3 spells CASSYTRNEQYF. CDR3 DNA: TGTGCCAGCAGTTACACAAGGAACGAGCAGTACTTC.